A selection of T cell receptor beta chains follows, all from one sample in a study of shared clonotypes between healthy human individuals. Profiling relied on immunoSEQ multiplex PCR, and the TCRdb table lists in-frame clones only, not all of them. Here the sample spans roughly 2,500,000 clones, roughly 93% being singletons. Sequencing was done on a sample of naive CD4+ T cells from PBMCs. The source of these receptors is a man between 18 and 29 years old in good health. Some clones in this sample may be carry-over from other donors' samples. CDR3s include the opening cysteine and the closing phenylalanine or tryptophan. The D gene is left open where the match is weak. Size tells how often a clone was seen (once, few, many) or the class of an expanded clone, and some rows leave it out.

clone size	V gene	J gene	D gene	CDR3 DNA	CDR3 protein
.	TRBV6-5	TRBJ2-2	TRBD2	TGTGCCAGCAGTCTGAGCGGGAGTTTTACCGGGGAGCTGTTTTTT	CASSLSGSFTGELFF
.	TRBV7-3	TRBJ1-2	.	TGTGCCAGCAGCTGGGGGGCAAGTAATTATGGCTACACCTTC	CASSWGASNYGYTF
.	TRBV5-1	TRBJ2-7	TRBD1	TGCGCCAGCAGCCGTCCCGGGACAGGGATCGAGCAGTACTTC	CASSRPGTGIEQYF
.	TRBV11-2	TRBJ2-1	TRBD1	TGTGCCAGCAGCCCACTGACAGGGAAGTACAATGAGCAGTTCTTC	CASSPLTGKYNEQFF
.	TRBV7-3	TRBJ2-1	TRBD1	TGTGCCAGCCGGGACAGAAACAATGAGCAGTTCTTC	CASRDRNNEQFF
once	TRBV19	TRBJ2-7	.	TGTGCCAGTAGTATACCGGGATTCTCCTACGAGCAGTACTTC	CASSIPGFSYEQYF
once	TRBV5-6	TRBJ2-5	.	TGTGCCAGCAGCCGTGGACCCAGGTACCAAGAGACCCAGTACTTC	CASSRGPRYQETQYF
.	TRBV20-1	TRBJ1-2	.	TGCAGTGCGACTCCAGGATTAGGCTACACCTTC	CSATPGLGYTF
.	TRBV18	TRBJ2-7	.	TGTGCCAGCTCACCAGGGGCAGGAGGTTCCTACGAGCAGTACTTC	CASSPGAGGSYEQYF
.	TRBV11-2	TRBJ1-1	.	TGTGCCAGCAGCTTAGTCGAAGTGAACACTGAAGCTTTCTTT	CASSLVEVNTEAFF
.	TRBV5-4	TRBJ2-3	.	TGTGCCAGCAGCTTGGGGTCCACCACACGAAATACGCAGTATTTT	CASSLGSTTRNTQYF
once	TRBV9	TRBJ2-6	TRBD1	TGTGCCAGCAGCGGATACCGGACAGGATCTGGGGCCAACGTCCTGACTTTC	CASSGYRTGSGANVLTF
.	TRBV6-5	TRBJ1-2	TRBD1	TGTGCCAGCAGTTACTCCGACAGGGTGCGGGGCTACACCTTC	CASSYSDRVRGYTF
once	TRBV9	TRBJ1-1	.	TGTGCCAGCAGCGTAGTGGCAGACATGAACACTGAAGCTTTCTTT	CASSVVADMNTEAFF
few	TRBV19	TRBJ1-1	TRBD1	TGTGCCAGCCAGGGGGGCACTGAAGCTTTCTTT	CASQGGTEAFF
.	TRBV5-1	TRBJ2-7	TRBD1	TGCGCCAGCAGCACCGGACAGGCGGACCAGTACTTC	CASSTGQADQYF
.	TRBV6-7	TRBJ2-5	TRBD2	TGTGCCAGCAGTTACGTGTCTTCTAGCGGGAGGGGGGAGACCCAGTACTTC	CASSYVSSSGRGETQYF
few	TRBV4-1	TRBJ1-5	.	TGCGCCAGCAGCCAAGGACTGTTCAATCAGCCCCAGCATTTT	CASSQGLFNQPQHF
.	TRBV7-2	TRBJ1-3	.	TGTGCCAGCAGCTTTGGTCTAGGGGGAAACACCATATATTTT	CASSFGLGGNTIYF
.	TRBV6-5	TRBJ2-1	TRBD1	TGTGCCAGCAGACGCAGGGGGAATGAGCAGTTCTTC	CASRRRGNEQFF
.	TRBV6-1	TRBJ2-7	.	TGTGCCAGCAGTCCCCGATCGGGTACCTACGAGCAGTACTTC	CASSPRSGTYEQYF
.	TRBV7-9	TRBJ2-3	TRBD2	TGTGCCAGCAGCCCACCCGGGGCTAGCGGGTGGTTGGTTACGCAGTATTTT	CASSPPGASGWLVTQYF
.	TRBV5-1	TRBJ2-2	.	TGCGCCAGCACTGACGGGGCGAACACCGGGGAGCTGTTTTTT	CASTDGANTGELFF
once	TRBV18	TRBJ2-5	TRBD1	TGTGCCAGCTCACCCCCTGACAGGGGCGGGGAGACCCAGTACTTC	CASSPPDRGGETQYF
.	TRBV11-2	TRBJ2-7	TRBD2	TGTGCCAGCAGCACCCGACTAGCGGGAGGGCCACGGGAGCAGTACTTC	CASSTRLAGGPREQYF
once	TRBV2	TRBJ2-7	TRBD2	TGTGCCAGCAGACTAGCGGTCGGCCCCTACGAGCAGTACTTC	CASRLAVGPYEQYF
.	TRBV5-1	TRBJ2-2	.	TGCGCCAGCAGTCCCTGGGCCACCGGGGAGCTGTTTTTT	CASSPWATGELFF
.	TRBV7-8	TRBJ1-2	TRBD1	TGTGCCAGCAGCTTTCAGGGGGACTATGGCTACACCTTC	CASSFQGDYGYTF